The 6 T cell receptor beta chains below all came from one sample that was sequenced in a study of OX40 agonist ivuxolimab in advanced cancers. Profiling relied on immunoSEQ multiplex PCR, and the TCRdb table lists in-frame clones only, not all of them. Of about 54,000 clones listed, 75% to 90% are singletons. The source was CD4+ or CD8+ T cells sorted from blood, collected in a trial of the OX40 agonist ivuxolimab. The receptors were gathered from an adult with an advanced solid tumor such as melanoma, head and neck, liver or kidney cancer.

The genes are TRBV4-1 and TRBJ1-3; D possibly corresponds to TRBD1 (6 bases). This CDR3 contains 16 residues. V shed 4 bases and J shed 0 bases, with 13 bases lying between them. Germline V gives CDR1 MGHRA, CDR2 YSYEKL. In nucleotides, the CDR3 is TGCGCCAGCAGCCCGACAGGACGCAGCTCTGGAAACACCATATATTTT. Protein sequence: CASSPTGRSSGNTIYF.

The chain combines TRBV2 with TRBJ1-1; 7 nucleotides line up with TRBD1. Per the germline V gene, CDR1 is SNHLY and CDR2 is FYNNEI. The V and J ends lost 11 bases and 4 bases, in that order; junction bases with no gene match: 16. This CDR3 comprises 15 residues. The CDR3 loop is CAVTTGFLSITEAFF. The CDR3 coding sequence is TGTGCCGTCACGACAGGGTTTCTTTCAATCACTGAAGCTTTCTTT.

This chain links TRBV11-2 with TRBJ1-1, with D uncertain. Germline V gives CDR1 SGHAT, CDR2 FQNNGV. Trimming stripped 1 base from V and 1 base from J, with 4 bases between. This CDR3 spans 13 amino acids. CDR3 protein: CASSLGENTEAFF. In nucleotides, the CDR3 is TGTGCCAGCAGCTTAGGCGAGAACACTGAAGCTTTCTTT.

The chain employs TRBV5-8 and TRBJ2-3; D is possibly TRBD1 or TRBD2 (5 bases each). V was pared by 4 bases and J by 5 bases, with 11 bases between. Germline CDR1 SGHTS, CDR2 YDEGEE. This CDR3 has 13 amino acids. The CDR3 loop is CASSTGREDTQYF. In DNA, the CDR3 is TGTGCCAGCAGCACGGGACGAGAAGATACGCAGTATTTT.

This sequence joins TRBV5-1 and TRBJ1-1; 8 bases are shared with TRBD1. Germline CDR1 and CDR2: SGHRS and YFSETQ. This CDR3 contains 13 residues. The ends lost 2 bases at V and 4 bases at J; junction bases unmatched: 1. The CDR3 is CASSFGQGTEAFF. CDR3 in DNA: TGCGCCAGCAGCTTCGGACAGGGCACTGAAGCTTTCTTT.

The chain couples TRBV28 to TRBJ2-1; the D gene is possibly TRBD1 (6 bases). The CDR3 totals 14 residues. Germline V lookup: CDR1 MDHEN, CDR2 SYDVKM. Deletions cut 6 bases from V and 12 bases from J, with 21 bases between. CDR3 nucleotide sequence: TGTGCCAGCAGCCCGACCGACAGGTCCCGGGGGCAGTTCTTC. Protein sequence: CASSPTDRSRGQFF. Looking up the rest from reference TRBV28 and TRBJ2-1 gives the full variable domain: DVKVTQSSRYLVKRTGEKVFLECVQDMDHENMFWYRQDPGLGLRLIYFSYDVKMKEKGDIPEGYSVSREKKERFSLILESASTNQTSMYLCASSPTDRSRGQFFGPGTRLTVL.